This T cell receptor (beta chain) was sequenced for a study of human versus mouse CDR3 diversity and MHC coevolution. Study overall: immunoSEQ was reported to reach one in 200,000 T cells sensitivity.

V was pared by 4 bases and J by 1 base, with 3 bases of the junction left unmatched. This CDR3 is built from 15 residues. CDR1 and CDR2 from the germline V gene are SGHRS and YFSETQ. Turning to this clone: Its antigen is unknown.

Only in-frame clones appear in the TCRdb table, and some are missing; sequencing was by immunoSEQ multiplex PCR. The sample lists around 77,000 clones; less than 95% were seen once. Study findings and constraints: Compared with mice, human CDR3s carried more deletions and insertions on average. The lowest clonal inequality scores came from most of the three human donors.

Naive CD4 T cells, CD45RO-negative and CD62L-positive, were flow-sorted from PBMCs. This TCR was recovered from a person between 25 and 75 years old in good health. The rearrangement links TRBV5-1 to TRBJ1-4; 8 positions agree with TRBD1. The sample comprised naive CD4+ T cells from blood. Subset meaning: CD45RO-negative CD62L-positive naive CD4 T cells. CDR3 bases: TGCGCCAGCAGCAGCGGACAGGGAACTAATGAAAAACTGTTTTTT. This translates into CASSSGQGTNEKLFF.